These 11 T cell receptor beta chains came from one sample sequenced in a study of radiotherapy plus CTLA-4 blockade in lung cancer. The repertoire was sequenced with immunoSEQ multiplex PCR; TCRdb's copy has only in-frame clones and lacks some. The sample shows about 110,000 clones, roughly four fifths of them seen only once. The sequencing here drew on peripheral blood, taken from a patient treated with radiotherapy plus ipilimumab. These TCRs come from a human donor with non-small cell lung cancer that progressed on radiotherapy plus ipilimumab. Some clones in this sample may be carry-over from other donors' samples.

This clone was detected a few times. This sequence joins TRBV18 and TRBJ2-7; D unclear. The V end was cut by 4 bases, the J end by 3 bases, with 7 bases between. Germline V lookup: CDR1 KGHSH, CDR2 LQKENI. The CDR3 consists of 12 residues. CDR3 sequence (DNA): TGTGCCAGCTCACACAGCCACTACGAGCAGTACTTC. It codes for CASSHSHYEQYF.

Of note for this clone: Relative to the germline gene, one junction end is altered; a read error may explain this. The CDR3, as DNA: TGTGCTAGCAGCTCGACCTCGGGTCCGGGGACGCAGTATTTT. Protein sequence: CASSSTSGPGTQYF. The J gene is TRBJ2-3, the V gene TRBV7-7; the D gene is possibly TRBD2 (5 bases). Germline V gene lookup returns CDR1 SSHAT and CDR2 FNYEAQ (reference sequence). The length of the CDR3 is 14 residues.

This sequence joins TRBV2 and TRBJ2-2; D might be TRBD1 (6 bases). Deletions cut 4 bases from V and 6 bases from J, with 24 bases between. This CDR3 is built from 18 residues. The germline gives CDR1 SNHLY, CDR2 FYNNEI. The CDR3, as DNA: TGTGCCAGCAGTGTGTTTGGGGGCGTCCGTTTTGCGTCCGGGGAGCTGTTTTTT. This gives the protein CASSVFGGVRFASGELFF.

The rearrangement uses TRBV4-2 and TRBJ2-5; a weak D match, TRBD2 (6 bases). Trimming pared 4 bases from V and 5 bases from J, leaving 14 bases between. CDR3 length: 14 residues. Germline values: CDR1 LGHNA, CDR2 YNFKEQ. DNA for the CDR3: TGTGCCAGCAGCCCCGGGGGTAGCGTGGAGACCCAGTACTTC. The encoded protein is CASSPGGSVETQYF.

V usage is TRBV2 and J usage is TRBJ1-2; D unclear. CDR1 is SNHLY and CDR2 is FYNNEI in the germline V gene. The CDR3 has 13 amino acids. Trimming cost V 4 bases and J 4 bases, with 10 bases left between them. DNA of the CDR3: TGTGCCAGCAGTGGGGTATCAGGCTATGGCTACACCTTC. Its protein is CASSGVSGYGYTF. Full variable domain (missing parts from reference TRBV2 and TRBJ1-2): EPEVTQTPSHQVTQMGQEVILRCVPISNHLYFYWYRQILGQKVEFLVSFYNNEISEKSEIFDDQFSVERPDGSNFTLKIRSTKLEDSAMYFCASSGVSGYGYTFGSGTRLTVV.

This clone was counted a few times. CDR3 residues: CASSFTGESGYTF. The CDR3 DNA reads TGTGCCAGCAGTTTTACAGGGGAGAGTGGCTACACCTTC. The V and J genes are TRBV27 and TRBJ1-2; the match to TRBD1 covers 7 bases. Germline CDR1 is MNHEY and CDR2 is SMNVEV (reference sequence). The CDR3 runs to 13 residues. The ends lost 3 bases at V and 7 bases at J; junction bases unmatched: 5.

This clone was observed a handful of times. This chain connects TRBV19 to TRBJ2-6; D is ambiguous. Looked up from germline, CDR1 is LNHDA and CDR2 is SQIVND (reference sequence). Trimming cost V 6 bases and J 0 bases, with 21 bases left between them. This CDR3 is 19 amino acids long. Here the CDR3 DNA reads TGTGCCAGTAGCCCCGCCGGGTGGACGTCTTACTCTGGGGCCAACGTCCTGACTTTC. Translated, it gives CASSPAGWTSYSGANVLTF.

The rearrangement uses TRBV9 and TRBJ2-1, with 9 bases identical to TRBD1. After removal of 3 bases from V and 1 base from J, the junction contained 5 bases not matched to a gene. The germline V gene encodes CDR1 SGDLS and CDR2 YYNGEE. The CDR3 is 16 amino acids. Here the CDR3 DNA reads TGTGCCAGCAGCGCAGCCGGGACAGGGTCCTACAATGAGCAGTTCTTC. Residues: CASSAAGTGSYNEQFF.

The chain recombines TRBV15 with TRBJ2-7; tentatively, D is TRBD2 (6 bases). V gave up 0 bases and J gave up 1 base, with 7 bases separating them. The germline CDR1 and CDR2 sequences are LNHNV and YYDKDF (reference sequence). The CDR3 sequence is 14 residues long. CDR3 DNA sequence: TGTGCCACCAGCAGAGATGGAGGGTCCTACGAGCAGTACTTC. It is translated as CATSRDGGSYEQYF.

The CDR3 sequence: CASSQITGPHNGYTF. CDR3 sequence (DNA): TGTGCCAGCAGCCAAATCACCGGGCCCCACAATGGCTACACCTTC. This chain links TRBV14 with TRBJ1-2; no clear D. CDR1 and CDR2 from the germline V gene are SGHDN and FVKESK. Trimming took 2 bases from V and 6 from J, leaving 16 bases between them. CDR3 length: 15 residues.

The CDR3 sequence: CASSLEAGQGNTIYF. The CDR3 coding sequence is TGCGCCAGCAGCTTGGAGGCAGGGCAAGGAAACACCATATATTTT. The V call is TRBV5-1, the J call TRBJ1-3; D might be TRBD1 (5 bases). Trimming pared 0 bases from V and 4 bases from J, leaving 11 bases between. Germline values: CDR1 SGHRS, CDR2 YFSETQ. The CDR3 contains 15 residues.